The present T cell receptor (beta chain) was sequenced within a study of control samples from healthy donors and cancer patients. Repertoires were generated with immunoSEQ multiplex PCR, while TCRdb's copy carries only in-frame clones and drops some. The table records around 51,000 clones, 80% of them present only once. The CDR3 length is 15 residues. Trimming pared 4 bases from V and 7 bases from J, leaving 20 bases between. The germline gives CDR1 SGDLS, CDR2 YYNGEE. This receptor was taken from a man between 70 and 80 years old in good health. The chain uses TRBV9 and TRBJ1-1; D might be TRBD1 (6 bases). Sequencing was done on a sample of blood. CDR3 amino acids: CASSPRGAQGGEAFF. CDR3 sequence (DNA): TGTGCCAGCAGCCCTCGCGGGGCTCAAGGGGGTGAAGCTTTCTTT.